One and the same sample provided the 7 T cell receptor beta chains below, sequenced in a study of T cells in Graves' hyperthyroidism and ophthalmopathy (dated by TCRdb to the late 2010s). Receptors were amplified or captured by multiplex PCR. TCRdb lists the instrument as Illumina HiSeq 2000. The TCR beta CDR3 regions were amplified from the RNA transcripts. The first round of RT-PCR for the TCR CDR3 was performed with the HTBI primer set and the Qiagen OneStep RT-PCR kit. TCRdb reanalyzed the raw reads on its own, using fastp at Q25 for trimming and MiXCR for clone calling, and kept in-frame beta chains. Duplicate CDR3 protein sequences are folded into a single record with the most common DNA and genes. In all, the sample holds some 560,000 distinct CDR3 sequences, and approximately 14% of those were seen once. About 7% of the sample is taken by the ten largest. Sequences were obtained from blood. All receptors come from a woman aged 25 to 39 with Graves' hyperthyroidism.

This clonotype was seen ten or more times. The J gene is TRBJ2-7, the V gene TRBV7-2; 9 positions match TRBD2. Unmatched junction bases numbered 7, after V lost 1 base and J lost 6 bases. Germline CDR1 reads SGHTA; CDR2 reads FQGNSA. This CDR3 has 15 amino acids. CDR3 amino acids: CASSLGGTSPGEQYF. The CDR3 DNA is TGTGCCAGCAGCTTAGGGGGGACTAGCCCGGGCGAGCAGTACTTC.

The CDR3 region has the DNA TGCGCCAGCAGAGGGACACTACGGAACACTGAAGCTTTCTTT. This codes for CASRGTLRNTEAFF. This sequence joins TRBV4-1 and TRBJ1-1, with D possibly matching TRBD1 (6 bases). V lost 6 bases and J lost 1, with 12 bases in between. The CDR3 covers 14 residues. Per germline, CDR1 MGHRA and CDR2 YSYEKL.

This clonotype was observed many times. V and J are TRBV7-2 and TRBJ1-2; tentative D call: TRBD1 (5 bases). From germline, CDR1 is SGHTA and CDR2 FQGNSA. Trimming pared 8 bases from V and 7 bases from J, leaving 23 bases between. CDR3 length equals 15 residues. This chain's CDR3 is CASRGPSRVIGGYTF. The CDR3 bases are TGTGCCAGCCGAGGGCCGTCCAGGGTAATCGGTGGCTACACCTTC.

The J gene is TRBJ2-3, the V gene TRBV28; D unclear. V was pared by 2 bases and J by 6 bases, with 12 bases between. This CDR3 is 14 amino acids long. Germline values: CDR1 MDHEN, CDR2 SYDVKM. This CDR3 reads CASSLAVPADTQYF. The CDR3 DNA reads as TGTGCCAGCAGTTTAGCAGTTCCCGCCGATACGCAGTATTTT.

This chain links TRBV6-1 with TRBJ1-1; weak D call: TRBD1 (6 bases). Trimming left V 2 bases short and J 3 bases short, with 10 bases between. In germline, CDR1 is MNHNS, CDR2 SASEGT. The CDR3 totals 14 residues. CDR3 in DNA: TGTGCCAGCAGTGAACCCGGACAGTACACTGAAGCTTTCTTT. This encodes CASSEPGQYTEAFF.

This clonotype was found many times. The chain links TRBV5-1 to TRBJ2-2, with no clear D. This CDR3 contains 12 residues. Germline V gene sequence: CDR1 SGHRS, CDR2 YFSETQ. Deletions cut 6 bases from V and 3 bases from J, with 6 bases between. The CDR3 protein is CASTVDTGELFF. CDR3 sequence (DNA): TGCGCCAGCACGGTGGACACCGGGGAGCTGTTTTTT.

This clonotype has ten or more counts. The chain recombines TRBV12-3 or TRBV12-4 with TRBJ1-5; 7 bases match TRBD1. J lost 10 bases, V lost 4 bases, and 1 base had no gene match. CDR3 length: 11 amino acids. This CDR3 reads CASSYRGPQHF. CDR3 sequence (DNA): TGTGCCAGCAGTTACAGGGGACCCCAGCATTTT.